This TCR beta chain was recorded in a study of shared clonotypes between healthy human individuals. Study-wide points: Across a handful of donors, naive CD4 shared approximately 4.5%, naive CD8 over 3%, memory CD4 roughly 2.4%, memory CD8 0.4% to 0.5%.

With regard to this clone: Its matching antigen is unknown.

This CDR3 spans 12 amino acids. The germline gives CDR1 SQVTM, CDR2 ANQGSEA. V dropped 8 bases and J dropped 4 bases, with 14 bases sitting between them. Investigators spread the genomic DNA of each subset evenly over several immunoSEQ plates. The table came from immunoSEQ multiplex PCR; TCRdb's copy has only in-frame clones and leaves some out. Of about 1.1 million clones detected, roughly 74% appear once; the ten largest clones hold around 0.6%. Sequencing used memory CD4+ T cells from PBMCs. Documented subset: CD45RA-negative fraction. The clonotype originates from a man between 18 and 35 years old in good health. Some clones in this sample may be carry-over from other donors' samples. V and J are TRBV29-1 and TRBJ1-1; D gene ambiguous. The CDR3 reads CSSEPAFTEAFF. CDR3 coding DNA: TGCAGCTCAGAACCGGCATTCACTGAAGCTTTCTTT.